The 19 T cell receptor beta chains below all came from one sample that was sequenced in a study of CD8+CD57+ T cells in acquired aplastic anemia. Previously, flow cytometry had revealed CD8+CD57+ cell expansion in the patients chosen for sequencing. TCR beta VDJ and CDR3 profiling used genomic DNA as template. Using its own MiXCR run on the reads, TCRdb lists one record per CDR3 protein. Of some 150,000 distinct CDR3 sequences detected, roughly 54% appear once; the ten largest clones hold approximately 12%. What was sequenced was sorted CD4+, CD8+, or CD8+CD57+ T cells (not recorded which) from PBMCs. The receptor set was obtained from a human donor with aplastic anemia.

This clonotype was observed a handful of times. This chain links TRBV10-3 with TRBJ1-1; 7 bases are a match to TRBD1. The CDR3 sequence is 12 residues long. Germline-derived CDR1 and CDR2 are ENHRY and SYGVKD. J was trimmed by 12 bases and V by 3 bases; bases with no gene match: 7. CDR3 sequence: CAISEGGVLSFF. The CDR3 nucleotides read TGTGCCATCAGTGAAGGGGGCGTCTTATCTTTCTTT.

This clonotype has at least ten counts. The genes are TRBV3-1 and TRBJ1-2; a weak D match, TRBD1 (5 bases). CDR3 length: 16 residues. The V end was cut by 2 bases, the J end by 4 bases, with 17 bases between. Looked up from germline, CDR1 is LGHDT and CDR2 is YNNKEL (reference sequence). Here the CDR3 reads CASSQRGAGVSYGYTF. Written as DNA, the CDR3 is TGTGCCAGCAGCCAAAGGGGTGCGGGGGTCTCCTATGGCTACACCTTC.

Ten or more counts support this clonotype. One end of the junction fails to match germline, which may point to a read error. V gene TRBV7-9 combines with J gene TRBJ2-7; the D is unclear. The germline gives CDR1 SEHNR, CDR2 FQNEAQ (reference sequence). The CDR3 loop spans 13 amino acids. The CDR3 loop is CASSSSSAPDRDF. The CDR3 DNA sequence: TGTGCCAGCAGCTCCTCCTCGGCACCTGACCGGGACTTC.

This clonotype was seen at least ten times. The V gene is TRBV6-5, the J gene TRBJ2-5; 7 bases map to TRBD2. From germline, CDR1 is MNHEY and CDR2 SVGAGI. V dropped 2 bases and J dropped 0; count of bases not matched to a gene: 3. The CDR3 covers 15 residues. CDR3 sequence: CASSYGGGNQETQYF. CDR3 coding DNA: TGTGCCAGCAGTTACGGGGGGGGTAACCAAGAGACCCAGTACTTC.

On this clonotype itself: One end of the junction varies from germline; a read error may be responsible. J is TRBJ2-3 and V is TRBV5-1; D might be TRBD2 (6 bases). Per germline, CDR1 SGHRS and CDR2 YFSETQ. This CDR3 is built from 17 residues. CDR3 loop: CASSLARGMRTTDTQYF. CDR3 DNA: TGCGCCAGCAGTTTGGCCCGGGGGATGCGCACCACAGATACGCAGTATTTT. The entire variable domain, with the rest obtained from reference TRBV5-1 and TRBJ2-3, is as follows: KAGVTQTPRYLIKTRGQQVTLSCSPISGHRSVSWYQQTPGQGLQFLFEYFSETQRNKGNFPGRFSGRQFSNSRSEMNVSTLELGDSALYLCASSLARGMRTTDTQYFGPGTRLTVL.

The chain has TRBV24-1 and TRBJ2-7; D gene unclear. CDR1 is KGHDR, CDR2 SFDVKD, per germline. V lost 11 bases to trimming and J lost 3 bases, with 13 bases between them. The CDR3 totals 12 residues. This CDR3 reads CASNLDVYEQYF. For the CDR3, the DNA is TGTGCCAGCAACCTGGATGTCTACGAGCAGTACTTC.

As concerns this clonotype: A much larger clone is a single base away; this may be a read error. The chain uses TRBV12-3 or TRBV12-4 and TRBJ1-1, with TRBD1 as a possible D gene (5 bases). This CDR3 region has 12 residues. Trimming stripped 6 bases from V and 7 bases from J, with 12 bases between. CDR3 protein: CASRFWGGEAFF. CDR3 sequence (DNA): TGTGCCAGCAGGTTTTGGGGGGGTGAAGCTTTCTTT.

This clonotype occurred a few times. The V call is TRBV19, the J call TRBJ1-2; TRBD1 matches at 8 bases. This CDR3 region has 15 residues. The ends lost 4 bases at V and 8 bases at J; junction bases unmatched: 12. Germline V gives CDR1 LNHDA, CDR2 SQIVND (reference sequence). The CDR3 sequence is CASSRRQGIKRGYTF. In nucleotides, the CDR3 is TGTGCCAGTAGTAGACGACAGGGGATTAAACGCGGCTACACCTTC.

CDR3 nucleotides: TGCGCCAGCAGTCCAAGGGGGCACAATGAGCAGTTCTTC. It is translated as CASSPRGHNEQFF. The genes are TRBV5-1 and TRBJ2-1; 7 nucleotides line up with TRBD1. After removal of 5 bases from V and 5 bases from J, the junction contained 4 bases not matched to a gene. The CDR3 totals 13 residues. Looked up from germline, CDR1 is SGHRS and CDR2 is YFSETQ.

This clonotype was detected many times. The chain is built from TRBV27 and TRBJ2-5, with D unresolved. The CDR3 runs to 13 residues. The V gene's germline CDR1 is MNHEY and CDR2 SMNVEV (reference sequence). V lost 5 bases, J lost 1 base, and 8 bases lay in between. CDR3 loop: CASSALSQETQYF. CDR3 DNA sequence: TGTGCCAGCAGTGCCCTGAGCCAAGAGACCCAGTACTTC.

V is TRBV10-3 and J is TRBJ2-7, with 8 bases lining up with TRBD1. V gave up 7 bases and J gave up 3 bases; unmatched junction bases: 5. This CDR3 is built from 13 residues. In germline, CDR1 is ENHRY, CDR2 SYGVKD. The DNA of the CDR3 is TGTGCCATCAACCCGGGACAGGACTACGAGCAGTACTTC. Amino acid sequence: CAINPGQDYEQYF.

The CDR3: CASSLVRSGTPHEQYF. CDR3 DNA: TGTGCCAGCAGCTTAGTGCGCTCCGGGACACCTCACGAGCAGTACTTC. This chain uses TRBV11-1 with TRBJ2-7; D is possibly TRBD1 (6 bases). V lost 1 base to trimming and J lost 5 bases, with 18 bases between them. The CDR3 spans 16 residues. Germline CDR1 SGHAT, CDR2 FQDESV (reference sequence).

This clonotype was counted between two and nine times. The chain uses TRBV19 and TRBJ2-7; weak D call: TRBD1 (5 bases). Trimming took off 5 bases at V and 4 bases at J, with 12 bases between the two ends. Germline CDR1 and CDR2: LNHDA and SQIVND (reference sequence). The CDR3 runs to 13 residues. The CDR3 DNA is TGTGCCAGTAGTGTAGGACACCCATACGAGCAGTACTTC. Translating it yields CASSVGHPYEQYF. Full variable domain (remainder filled in from reference TRBV19 and TRBJ2-7): DGGITQSPKYLFRKEGQNVTLSCEQNLNHDAMYWYRQDPGQGLRLIYYSQIVNDFQKGDIAEGYSVSREKKESFPLTVTSAQKNPTAFYLCASSVGHPYEQYFGPGTRLTVT.

The CDR3 region has the DNA TGTGCCACCAGTTCAGGGGCTGGGGCCAACGTCCTGACTTTC. Its protein product is CATSSGAGANVLTF. V usage is TRBV15 and J usage is TRBJ2-6, with a possible D match to TRBD1 (6 bases). Germline V lookup: CDR1 LNHNV, CDR2 YYDKDF (reference sequence). The CDR3 is made up of 14 amino acids. The V gene lost 6 bases and the J gene lost 2 bases, with 8 bases spanning the gap. Drawing the rest from reference TRBV15 and TRBJ2-6, the complete variable domain is DAMVIQNPRYQVTQFGKPVTLSCSQTLNHNVMYWYQQKSSQAPKLLFHYYDKDFNNEADTPDNFQSRRPNTSFCFLDIRSPGLGDTAMYLCATSSGAGANVLTFGAGSRLTVL.

This clonotype was detected once. It may be a read error: a sequence one base away is much more abundant. This chain joins TRBV4-1 and TRBJ2-7; the D is unclear. The CDR3 is 15 amino acids. V lost 4 bases and J lost 4, with 17 bases in between. CDR1 MGHRA and CDR2 YSYEKL come from the germline V gene. In nucleotides, the CDR3 is TGCGCCAGCAGCCTCATAGACCCAGGCGTATACGAGCAGTACTTC. This codes for CASSLIDPGVYEQYF.

The rearrangement links TRBV25-1 to TRBJ1-2; maybe TRBD1 (5 bases). Deletions cut 6 bases from V and 7 bases from J, with 9 bases between. Germline V gene data show CDR1 as MGHDK and CDR2 as SYGVNS. The CDR3 loop spans 11 amino acids. The CDR3 spells CASSEGSGYTF. Written as DNA, the CDR3 is TGTGCCAGCAGCGAGGGGAGTGGCTACACCTTC.

The chain employs TRBV24-1 and TRBJ2-2, with D maybe TRBD1 (7 bases). V lost 3 bases to trimming and J lost 6 bases, with 10 bases between them. Germline V gives CDR1 KGHDR, CDR2 SFDVKD. There are 14 residues in the CDR3. The CDR3 loop is CATSDTGEAGELFF. As DNA, the CDR3 is TGTGCCACCAGTGATACAGGGGAGGCCGGGGAGCTGTTTTTT.

The chain is built from TRBV15 and TRBJ1-2, with a weak D call TRBD1 (5 bases). The V and J ends lost 1 base and 6 bases respectively, with 12 bases between them. The CDR3 length is 14 residues. Germline-derived CDR1 and CDR2 are LNHNV and YYDKDF (reference sequence). For the CDR3, the DNA is TGTGCCACCAGCAGAGGAGGGGTGAGCGATGGCTACACCTTC. Translated: CATSRGGVSDGYTF.

The V gene is TRBV2, the J gene TRBJ2-4; 9 bases align to TRBD1. The germline V gene encodes CDR1 SNHLY and CDR2 FYNNEI. This CDR3 has 12 residues. The V gene end was trimmed by 2 bases and the J gene end by 13 bases; junction bases not matched to a gene: 3. The CDR3 DNA follows: TGTGCCAGCAGTGAACAGGACAGGGGCCAGTACTTC. Its protein is CASSEQDRGQYF.